The 30 T cell receptor delta chains listed next were all sequenced from one sample in a study of gamma-delta T cells after stem cell transplantation. TCRdb reprocessed the RT-PCR reads through CATT. This repertoire shows a few thousand delta-chain clones, less than 2.5% found once; its top ten account for around 12%. The sample consisted of gamma-delta T cells. These receptors all stem from a human donor. It is not recorded whose cells these are; they may come from a transplant donor.

In its sample, this clone is medium-sized (0.01 to 0.1%). This chain connects TRDV2 to TRDJ1, with TRDD3 matching over 10 bases. From germline, CDR1 is GEAIGNYY and CDR2 EKD. V shed 0 bases and J 3 bases; nucleotides not matched to a gene: 12. There are 18 residues in the CDR3. The CDR3 sequence is CACDTVGQGGYAPDKLIF. CDR3 in DNA: TGTGCCTGTGACACCGTAGGACAGGGGGGATACGCACCCGATAAACTCATCTTT.

Sample share makes this clone large. Other DNA sequences in this specimen translate into the identical CDR3. J is TRDJ1 and V is TRDV2, with 13 bases matching TRDD3. Germline V gives CDR1 GEAIGNYY, CDR2 EKD. The V gene end was trimmed by 1 base and the J gene end by 0 bases; junction bases not matched to a gene: 19. CDR3 length equals 22 residues. DNA of the CDR3: TGTGCCTGTGACACTCTCCGTACTGGGGGATACGGGGGGATTGAGTACACCGATAAACTCATCTTT. As protein: CACDTLRTGGYGGIEYTDKLIF.

By proportion, this clone is medium-sized. The gene calls are TRDV2 and TRDJ1; TRDD3 matches at 9 bases. V lost 2 bases and J lost 0; bases outside the gene matches: 6. CDR1 is GEAIGNYY and CDR2 is EKD in the germline V gene. This CDR3 contains 16 residues. CDR3: CACDIIDWGNTDKLIF. DNA for the CDR3: TGTGCCTGTGACATTATCGACTGGGGGAACACCGATAAACTCATCTTT.

This clone was found a few times. A much bigger clone sits one base away, suggesting this may be a read error. The rearrangement joins TRDV2 to TRDJ1, with TRDD3 matching over 11 bases. The CDR3 is 15 residues long. From germline, CDR1 is GEAIGNYY and CDR2 EKD. The CDR3 loop is CARDPLGDTADKLIF. CDR3 nucleotide sequence: TGTGCCCGTGATCCCCTGGGGGATACAGCCGATAAACTCATCTTT.

About this clone itself: One end of the junction varies from germline; a read error may be responsible. The chain employs TRDV2 and TRDJ1; 13 bases map to TRDD3. Germline values: CDR1 GEAIGNYY, CDR2 EKD. There are 16 residues in the CDR3. CDR3 loop: CACDILTGGYADKLIF. CDR3 DNA: TGCGCCTGTGATATATTAACTGGGGGATACGCCGATAAACTCATCTTT.

A word on this clone: A much larger clone lies a single base off, so this may be a read error. The same CDR3 also results from other DNA sequences found in this sample. The chain links TRDV2 to TRDJ3, with 7 bases fitting TRDD3. The CDR3 has 19 amino acids. Germline loops: CDR1 GEAIGNYY, CDR2 EKD. The CDR3 sequence: CACDTVGDKGSWDTRQMFF. The CDR3 bases are TGTGCCTGTGACACCGTCGGGGATAAGGGCTCCTGGGACACCCGGCAGATGTTTTTC.

Of note for this clone: The protein that TCRdb holds for this DNA derives from a much larger clone and differs from the translated DNA at residue 17, which likely indicates a read error; the protein shown here is translated from the DNA. This chain joins TRDV1 and TRDJ2; 12 bases are shared with TRDD3. This CDR3 contains 24 residues. In germline, CDR1 is TSWWSYY, CDR2 QGS. CDR3 nucleotide sequence: TGTGCTCTTGGGCCCCGAGGGACGCTGACCTCTCATTACTGGGGGATACCTCTGACAGCACAACTATTCTTT. Translated, it gives CALGPRGTLTSHYWGIPLTAQLFF.

By share, this clone counts as medium-sized. V usage is TRAV38-2/DV8 and J usage is TRDJ1; 11 bases are shared with TRDD3. V was clipped by 4 bases and J by 2 bases; unmatched bases: 22. CDR3 length: 21 amino acids. CDR1 is TSESDYY and CDR2 is QEAYKQQN in the germline V gene. Here the CDR3 DNA reads TGTGCTTATAGGGTACTTTCCTACTCCTGGGGGATACACGTGAGTACCGATAAACTCATCTTT. It encodes CAYRVLSYSWGIHVSTDKLIF.

By sample fraction, this clone is medium-sized. The chain couples TRDV1 to TRDJ1; D gene unclear. V lost 1 base, J lost 0 bases, and 9 bases lay in between. This CDR3 is 15 amino acids long. Per the germline V gene, CDR1 is TSWWSYY and CDR2 is QGS. The DNA of the CDR3 is TGTGCTCTTGGGGAACGGCGGGGTCACACCGATAAACTCATCTTT. Translating it yields CALGERRGHTDKLIF.

As for this clone: A far larger clone is just one base off, so this is likely a read error. The chain is built from TRDV2 and TRDJ1, with TRDD3 as a possible D gene (6 bases). CDR1 is GEAIGNYY and CDR2 is EKD in the germline V gene. This CDR3 comprises 15 residues. The CDR3 is CACDTMGVSTGKLIF. The CDR3 DNA reads TGTGCCTGTGACACCATGGGGGTTAGTACCGGTAAACTCATCTTT.

This clone came up a few times. For this DNA, TCRdb reports the protein of a much larger clone, which diverges at residue 15, most likely from a read error; the protein presented here is translated directly from the DNA. The chain is built from TRDV2 and TRDJ1, with 12 bases matching TRDD3. CDR3 size: 19 residues. Germline CDR1 and CDR2: GEAIGNYY and EKD. V lost 7 bases, J lost 6 bases, and 23 bases stayed unmatched. The CDR3 nucleotides are TGTGCCTGCGACTCTGTACTGGGGGATACAAAGACACATGGCTATAAACTCATCTTT. Its translation: CACDSVLGDTKTHGYKLIF.

This clone rates as medium-sized (0.01 to 0.1%). This chain uses TRDV2 with TRDJ1; 7 nucleotides line up with TRDD3. CDR1 GEAIGNYY and CDR2 EKD come from the germline V gene. The CDR3 totals 18 residues. J lost 0 bases, V lost 5 bases, and 17 bases had no gene match. CDR3: CACVRLHPGGEYTDKLIF. The CDR3 bases are TGTGCCTGTGTTCGCCTGCACCCTGGGGGCGAGTACACCGATAAACTCATCTTT.

This clone was counted a few times. TCRdb attributes to this sequence the protein of a much larger clone, which differs from the DNA translation at residue 5; a read error is likely, and the protein displayed is translated from the DNA. The chain uses TRDV2 and TRDJ3, with 9 bases fitting TRDD3. The CDR3 covers 19 residues. After removal of 3 bases from V and 2 bases from J, the junction contained 10 bases not matched to a gene. The germline V gene encodes CDR1 GEAIGNYY and CDR2 EKD. The CDR3 loop is CACDSIRGIPAWDTRQMFF. CDR3 sequence (DNA): TGTGCCTGTGACTCCATCCGGGGGATACCGGCCTGGGACACCCGACAGATGTTTTTC.

This clone was picked up a small number of times. A much larger clone lies a single base off, so this may be a read error. The chain is built from TRDV2 and TRDJ1; TRDD3 agrees at 12 bases. CDR1 GEAIGNYY and CDR2 EKD come from the germline V gene. The CDR3 consists of 16 residues. The CDR3 bases are TGTGCCTGTGACGCACTTACTGGGGGATACACCGATAAACTCACCTTT. Translation: CACDALTGGYTDKLTF.

This clone came up a few times. The protein given by TCRdb reflects a much larger clone and differs at residue 4 from this DNA's translation, likely from a read error; the protein shown is the DNA's translation. The rearrangement joins TRDV2 to TRDJ1; 12 bases line up with TRDD3. This CDR3 spans 19 amino acids. Per the germline V gene, CDR1 is GEAIGNYY and CDR2 is EKD. The ends lost 5 bases at V and 0 bases at J; junction bases unmatched: 15. The CDR3 is CACGTRFAGGYGDTDKLIF. CDR3 in DNA: TGTGCCTGTGGCACTCGATTTGCTGGGGGATACGGGGACACCGATAAACTCATCTTT.

In the case of this clone: A far larger clone differs by one base, so this is likely a read error. The chain has TRDV1 and TRDJ2; TRDD3 agrees at 12 bases. The germline CDR1 and CDR2 sequences are TSWWSYY and QGS. The CDR3 is 24 amino acids. As DNA, the CDR3 is TGTGCTCTTGGGCCCCGAGGGACGCTGACCTCTCATTACTGGGGGATACTTCTGGCAGCACAACTATTCTTT. Its translation: CALGPRGTLTSHYWGILLAAQLFF.

Relative to its sample, this clone is medium-sized. At one end, the junction sequence differs from germline, possibly due to a read error. The rearrangement joins TRDV2 to TRDJ1; 13 bases line up with TRDD3. Germline V gene data show CDR1 as GEAIGNYY and CDR2 as EKD. The CDR3 sequence is 18 residues long. The CDR3 DNA reads as TGTGCCTGTGTGGGTACTGGGGGATACGGTTTGAGGTCCGATAAACCCATCTTT. It yields the protein CACVGTGGYGLRSDKPIF.

This clone is judged medium-sized. Other nucleotide sequences in the sample specify the same CDR3. V gene TRDV2 combines with J gene TRDJ3; 9 bases are shared with TRDD3. Germline lookup yields CDR1 GEAIGNYY and CDR2 EKD. J was trimmed by 0 bases and V by 3 bases; bases with no gene match: 8. The CDR3 runs 19 residues. The chain's CDR3 is CACDSSGGFSSWDTRQMFF. The CDR3 DNA sequence: TGTGCCTGTGACTCCTCTGGGGGATTCAGCTCCTGGGACACCCGACAGATGTTTTTC.

This clone was counted only a few times. A much bigger clone sits one base away, suggesting this may be a read error. This chain links TRDV2 with TRDJ1; D uncertain. This CDR3 is 16 amino acids long. Germline-derived CDR1 and CDR2 are GEAIGNYY and EKD. DNA of the CDR3: TGTGCCTGTGGCACCCTCTCATCCAATACTGCCGATAAACTCATCTTT. Translation: CACGTLSSNTADKLIF.

This clone is medium-sized by share. The J gene is TRDJ1, the V gene TRDV2; no clear D gene. The germline V gene has CDR1 GEAIGNYY and CDR2 EKD. The CDR3 loop spans 16 amino acids. V lost 1 base to trimming and J lost 5 bases, with 19 bases between them. The CDR3 nucleotides are TGTGCCTGTGACACACTTGGGCGCCCGCTCGGAGATAAACTCATCTTT. This translates into CACDTLGRPLGDKLIF.

Concerning this clone: Just one base apart from a much larger clone, this may be a read error. This chain links TRDV2 with TRDJ2; TRDD3 might be the D (6 bases). This CDR3 comprises 20 residues. The germline CDR1 and CDR2 sequences are GEAIGNYY and EKD. DNA of the CDR3: TGTGCCTGTGACGCCATCGGTGGGGGTTTGGGGTCTGATTTGACAGCACAACTATTCTTT. This sequence encodes CACDAIGGGLGSDLTAQLFF.

This clone was found a few times. This may be a read error: a much more frequent sequence differs by one nucleotide. Other DNA variants within this sample encode the same CDR3. This sequence joins TRDV2 and TRDJ1; 7 bases agree with TRDD3. CDR1 and CDR2 (germline): GEAIGNYY, EKD. The CDR3 sequence is 15 residues long. CDR3 in amino acids: CACDLTGDRKDKLIF. CDR3 DNA: TGTGCCTGTGATCTTACTGGGGATCGCAAAGATAAACTAATCTTT.

A few counts support this clone. A read error may produce the germline difference seen at one junction end. Other DNA sequences in this specimen translate into the identical CDR3. This rearrangement joins TRDV2 to TRDJ3, with 13 bases that match TRDD3. Germline V gives CDR1 GEAIGNYY, CDR2 EKD. This CDR3 is built from 25 residues. This CDR3 is CACDNPFPYTGGYAGNSWDTRQMFF. The CDR3 bases are TGTGCCTGTGACAACCCTTTCCCCTATACTGGGGGATACGCAGGAAACTCCTGGGACACCCGGCAGATGTTTTTC.

In its sample, this clone ranks as medium-sized. The chain is built from TRDV2 and TRDJ1; D possibly corresponds to TRDD3 (5 bases). Germline V lookup: CDR1 GEAIGNYY, CDR2 EKD. This CDR3 spans 14 amino acids. V was trimmed by 0 bases and J by 2 bases, leaving 9 bases between them. In nucleotides, the CDR3 is TGTGCCTGTGACACCGTAGGGGGGACCGATAAACTCATCTTT. Amino acids: CACDTVGGTDKLIF.

This clone was observed a few times. This may be a read error: a much more frequent sequence differs by one nucleotide. This same CDR3 is encoded by further DNA sequences in the sample. Here the CDR3 reads CACDTLRHGMGSTRTPDKLIF. The CDR3 DNA sequence: TGTGCCTGTGACACGCTCAGACACGGGATGGGCAGTACTCGTACTCCAGATAAACTCATCTTT. V and J are TRDV2 and TRDJ1; TRDD3 is a possible D gene (5 bases). This CDR3 has 21 residues. Germline CDR1 GEAIGNYY, CDR2 EKD. V lost 1 base, J lost 5 bases, and 34 bases lay in between.

This clone has more than one count but fewer than ten. A read error is possible here, since a much larger clone lies one base away. The chain combines TRDV1 with TRDJ1, with D unclear. The V gene lost 4 bases and the J gene lost 0 bases, with 15 bases spanning the gap. The CDR3 is made up of 16 amino acids. CDR1 is TSWWSYY and CDR2 is QGS in the germline V gene. CDR3 DNA sequence: TGTGCTCTTGGGGGACGCCCTCCGTTGTACACCGATAAACTCATCTTT. This codes for CALGGRPPLYTDKLIF.

This clone was detected a few times. A read error may explain this, as a much larger clone is one base away. Other DNA sequences in the same sample also yield this CDR3. This chain links TRDV2 with TRDJ1, with D possibly matching TRDD2 (6 bases). V was shortened by 0 bases and J by 5 bases, with 36 bases between the two germline ends. Per germline, CDR1 GEAIGNYY and CDR2 EKD. This CDR3 spans 22 amino acids. In DNA, the CDR3 is TGTGCCTGTGACACCCTCGTGGCTTCCTCCGTCAAGACGCACCGAATGGGGGATAAACTCATCTTT. Amino acid sequence: CACDTLVASSVKTHRMGDKLIF.

The sample holds a few counts of this clone. TCRdb records a much larger clone's protein for this DNA, with a difference at residue 12 that likely arises from a read error; the protein given is the translation of the DNA. This sequence joins TRDV2 and TRDJ3; D is possibly TRDD3 (6 bases). The CDR3 runs to 18 residues. Germline V CDR1 and CDR2: GEAIGNYY, EKD. The CDR3 bases are TGTGCCTGTGACATAATAGGGGTGAGCTCCTGGGGCACCCGACAGATGTTTTTC. It translates to CACDIIGVSSWGTRQMFF.

With regard to this clone: One end of the junction is discordant with germline, which a read error may explain. The chain employs TRDV1 and TRDJ1; 9 nucleotides agree with TRDD3. The V gene's germline CDR1 is TSWWSYY and CDR2 QGS. This CDR3 has 29 amino acids. DNA of the CDR3: TGCGCTCTTGGGGAAGTCATGGTAACCTTCCTCACCTACTGGGGGACCTTGCCAGAGAGGTGGAGGGACACCGATAAACTCATCTTT. This codes for CALGEVMVTFLTYWGTLPERWRDTDKLIF.

This clone is medium-sized in the sample. CDR3 sequence (DNA): TGTGCCTGTGAACATATTCACACCGATAAACTCATCTTT. It codes for CACEHIHTDKLIF. The chain carries TRDV2 and TRDJ1; no clear D. CDR3 length equals 13 residues. The V end lost 4 bases, the J end lost 0 bases, and 8 bases lay between the germline ends. From germline, CDR1 is GEAIGNYY and CDR2 EKD.